The 2 T cell receptor beta chains below come from one sample, sequenced in a study of T cells after yellow fever vaccination (dated 2019 in TCRdb). Per the publication, the treatment or condition label means: live attenuated yellow fever vaccine strain. Library construction relied on 5' RACE. Sequencer: Illumina NovaSeq 6000. Using fastp trimming at Q25 and MiXCR clonotype assembly, TCRdb reanalyzed the public sequencing data and kept in-frame beta chains. Rows with one shared CDR3 protein collapse into an entry with the most common genes and DNA. The sample includes under 400,000 distinct CDR3 sequences, with about 12% observed a single time. The top ten clones comprise roughly 3% of the sample. The starting material was CD4+ T cells sorted from PBMCs, obtained 15 days after the yellow fever booster vaccination. These receptors originate from a man aged 18-30 years who received the YFV17D yellow fever vaccine.

In this sample, this clonotype turned up a few times. V usage is TRBV6-5 and J usage is TRBJ1-6, with 10 bases matching TRBD1. V lost 5 bases and J lost 10; bases outside the gene matches: 5. The CDR3 has 14 amino acids. CDR1 and CDR2 (germline): MNHEY, SVGAGI. CDR3: CASSRQGARSPLHF. DNA of the CDR3: TGTGCCAGCAGTCGACAGGGGGCAAGGTCACCCCTCCACTTT.

The rearrangement links TRBV20-1 to TRBJ2-3; no clear D. CDR1 is DFQATT, CDR2 SNEGSKA, per germline (reference sequence). The CDR3 sequence is 13 residues long. Trimming took 5 bases from V and 3 from J, leaving 12 bases between them. CDR3 protein: CSAPPRVTDTQYF. In DNA form, the CDR3 reads TGCAGTGCTCCCCCTAGGGTGACAGATACGCAGTATTTT.